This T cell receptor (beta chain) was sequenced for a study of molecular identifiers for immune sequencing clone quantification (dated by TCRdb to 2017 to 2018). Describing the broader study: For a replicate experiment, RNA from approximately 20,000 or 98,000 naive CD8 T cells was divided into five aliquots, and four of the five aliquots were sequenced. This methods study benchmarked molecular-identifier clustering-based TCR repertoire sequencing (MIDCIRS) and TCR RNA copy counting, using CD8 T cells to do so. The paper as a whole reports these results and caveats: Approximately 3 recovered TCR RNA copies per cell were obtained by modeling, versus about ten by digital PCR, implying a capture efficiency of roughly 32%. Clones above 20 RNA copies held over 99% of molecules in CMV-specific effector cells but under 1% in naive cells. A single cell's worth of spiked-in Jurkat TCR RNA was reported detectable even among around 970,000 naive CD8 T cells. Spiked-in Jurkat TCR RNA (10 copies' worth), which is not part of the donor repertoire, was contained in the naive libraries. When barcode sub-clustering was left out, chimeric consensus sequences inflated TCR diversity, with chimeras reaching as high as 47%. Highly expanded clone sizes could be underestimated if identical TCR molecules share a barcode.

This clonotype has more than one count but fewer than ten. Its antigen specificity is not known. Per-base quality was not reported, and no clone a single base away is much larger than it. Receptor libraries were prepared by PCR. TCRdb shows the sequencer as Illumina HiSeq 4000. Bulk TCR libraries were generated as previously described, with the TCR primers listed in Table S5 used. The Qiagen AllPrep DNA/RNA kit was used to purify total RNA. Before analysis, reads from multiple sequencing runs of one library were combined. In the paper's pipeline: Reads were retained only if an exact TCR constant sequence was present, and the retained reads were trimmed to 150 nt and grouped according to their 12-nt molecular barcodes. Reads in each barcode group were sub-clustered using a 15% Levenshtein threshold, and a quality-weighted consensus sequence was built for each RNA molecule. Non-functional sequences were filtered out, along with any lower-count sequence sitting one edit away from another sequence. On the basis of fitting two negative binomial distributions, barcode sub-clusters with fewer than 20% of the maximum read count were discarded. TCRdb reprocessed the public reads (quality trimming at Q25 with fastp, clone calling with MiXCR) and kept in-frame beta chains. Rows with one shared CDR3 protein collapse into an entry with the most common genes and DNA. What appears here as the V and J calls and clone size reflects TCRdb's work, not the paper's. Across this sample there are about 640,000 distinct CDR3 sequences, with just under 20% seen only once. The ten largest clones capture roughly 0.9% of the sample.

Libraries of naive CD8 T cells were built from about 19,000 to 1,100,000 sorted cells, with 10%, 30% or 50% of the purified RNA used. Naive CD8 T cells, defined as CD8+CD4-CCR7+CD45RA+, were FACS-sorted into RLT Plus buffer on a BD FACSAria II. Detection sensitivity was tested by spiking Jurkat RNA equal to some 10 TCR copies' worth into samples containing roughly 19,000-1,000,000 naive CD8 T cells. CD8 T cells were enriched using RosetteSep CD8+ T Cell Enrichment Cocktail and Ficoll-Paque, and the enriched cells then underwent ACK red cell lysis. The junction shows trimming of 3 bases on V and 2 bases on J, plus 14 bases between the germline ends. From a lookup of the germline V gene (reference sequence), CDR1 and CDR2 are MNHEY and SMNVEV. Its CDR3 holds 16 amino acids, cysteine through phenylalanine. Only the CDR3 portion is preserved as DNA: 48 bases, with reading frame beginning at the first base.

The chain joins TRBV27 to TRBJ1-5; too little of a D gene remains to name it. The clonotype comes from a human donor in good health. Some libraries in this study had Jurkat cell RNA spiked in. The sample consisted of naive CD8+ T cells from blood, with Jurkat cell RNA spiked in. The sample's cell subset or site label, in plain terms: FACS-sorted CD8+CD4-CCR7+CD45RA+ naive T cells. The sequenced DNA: TGTGCCAGCAGTTTCATCACGCCGTTTGGCAATCAGCCCCAGCATTTT. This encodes CASSFITPFGNQPQHF.